This T cell receptor (beta chain) was obtained from a study of spatial heterogeneity in lung cancer. TCRdb reprocessed the 5' RACE reads with MiXCR, giving one entry per CDR3 protein. The table has 20,000 to 25,000 distinct CDR3 sequences, 3.5% to 5% seen once; the top ten hold around 7%. Time point indicated: sample taken at primary tumor resection. Tumor, nontumor lung or frozen PBMC supplied whole RNA that was sequenced unsorted. This clonotype was seen many times. The antigen is unknown. Overall study results and limits: Ubiquitous expanded tumor TCRs surfaced in blood more at resection than they did at follow-up.

The receptor's source is a male donor with early-stage non-small cell lung cancer. This specimen consisted of PBMCs, obtained at surgery.

The CDR3 reads CSAPGQWNTEAFF. The CDR3 nucleotides are TGCAGTGCTCCGGGACAGTGGAACACTGAAGCTTTCTTT. This chain joins TRBV20-1 and TRBJ1-1; 7 bases are a match to TRBD1. Losses at the gene ends were 5 bases for V and 1 base for J; bases not matched to a gene: 4. Germline V lookup: CDR1 DFQATT, CDR2 SNEGSKA (reference sequence). The CDR3 runs 13 residues.